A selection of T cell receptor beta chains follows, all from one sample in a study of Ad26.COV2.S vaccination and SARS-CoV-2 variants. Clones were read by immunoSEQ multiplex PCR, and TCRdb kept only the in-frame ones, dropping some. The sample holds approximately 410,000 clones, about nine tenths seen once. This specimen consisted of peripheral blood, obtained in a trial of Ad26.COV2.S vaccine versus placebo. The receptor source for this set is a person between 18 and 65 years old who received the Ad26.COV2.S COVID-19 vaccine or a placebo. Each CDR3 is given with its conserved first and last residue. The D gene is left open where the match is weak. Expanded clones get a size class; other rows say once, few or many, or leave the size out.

CDR3aa: CASIGPSGNTIYF
CDR3nt: TGCGCCAGCATAGGACCCTCTGGAAACACCATATATTTT
v_gene: TRBV5-1
d_gene: NA
len: 13
j_gene: TRBJ1-3
abundance: NA

CDR3aa: CASSQLLGARVEQYF
CDR3nt: TGTGCCAGCAGCCAGCTTCTGGGGGCTCGGGTCGAGCAGTACTTC
v_gene: TRBV5-6
d_gene: NA
len: 15
j_gene: TRBJ2-7
abundance: NA

CDR3aa: CASSEARYEQFF
CDR3nt: TGTGCCAGCAGTGAAGCCCGGTATGAGCAGTTCTTC
v_gene: TRBV12-3/TRBV12-4
d_gene: NA
len: 12
j_gene: TRBJ2-1
abundance: NA

CDR3aa: CASSIGGGDTQYF
CDR3nt: TGTGCCAGCTCAATCGGGGGCGGGGATACGCAGTATTTT
v_gene: TRBV12-3/TRBV12-4
d_gene: NA
len: 13
j_gene: TRBJ2-3
abundance: NA

CDR3aa: CASSSQSRQPQHF
CDR3nt: TGTGCCAGCAGCTCTCAATCCCGTCAGCCCCAGCATTTT
v_gene: TRBV27
d_gene: NA
len: 13
j_gene: TRBJ1-5
abundance: NA

CDR3aa: CASSLGLAGGRDEQFF
CDR3nt: TGTGCCAGCAGCTTGGGACTAGCGGGGGGACGGGATGAGCAGTTCTTC
v_gene: TRBV7-9
d_gene: TRBD2
len: 16
j_gene: TRBJ2-1
abundance: NA

CDR3aa: CSASRGPGQGMPFF
CDR3nt: TGCAGTGCTAGTAGGGGCCCGGGGCAGGGTATGCCTTTCTTT
v_gene: TRBV20-1
d_gene: NA
len: 14
j_gene: TRBJ1-1
abundance: NA

CDR3aa: CASSYPAAGSDEQYF
CDR3nt: TGTGCCAGCAGCTACCCCGCGGCGGGGTCCGACGAGCAGTACTTC
v_gene: TRBV13
d_gene: NA
len: 15
j_gene: TRBJ2-7
abundance: NA

CDR3aa: CASSLGPLSDRETQYF
CDR3nt: TGTGCCAGCAGCCTGGGACCCCTAAGCGATCGGGAGACCCAGTACTTC
v_gene: TRBV7-9
d_gene: NA
len: 16
j_gene: TRBJ2-5
abundance: NA

CDR3aa: CASSLRQGATGELFF
CDR3nt: TGCGCCAGCAGCCTACGACAGGGGGCTACCGGGGAGCTGTTTTTT
v_gene: TRBV4-3
d_gene: TRBD1
len: 15
j_gene: TRBJ2-2
abundance: once

CDR3aa: CASSPGQGHTEAFF
CDR3nt: TGTGCCAGCTCACCAGGACAGGGACACACTGAAGCTTTCTTT
v_gene: TRBV18
d_gene: TRBD1
len: 14
j_gene: TRBJ1-1
abundance: NA

CDR3aa: CSVEVAGISYGYTF
CDR3nt: TGCAGCGTTGAAGTGGCAGGGATCAGCTATGGCTACACCTTC
v_gene: TRBV29-1
d_gene: NA
len: 14
j_gene: TRBJ1-2
abundance: NA

CDR3aa: CSASKSVYEQYF
CDR3nt: TGCAGTGCTAGTAAGTCGGTCTACGAGCAGTACTTC
v_gene: TRBV20-1
d_gene: NA
len: 12
j_gene: TRBJ2-7
abundance: NA

CDR3aa: CASSLVGGGGAYEQYF
CDR3nt: TGTGCCAGCAGCTTAGTTGGGGGCGGGGGAGCTTACGAGCAGTACTTC
v_gene: TRBV7-8
d_gene: NA
len: 16
j_gene: TRBJ2-7
abundance: once

CDR3aa: CASSLAGGSNEKLFF
CDR3nt: TGCGCCAGCAGCTTGGCAGGGGGGTCTAATGAAAAACTGTTTTTT
v_gene: TRBV5-1
d_gene: TRBD1
len: 15
j_gene: TRBJ1-4
abundance: NA

CDR3aa: CASSRQVITDTQYF
CDR3nt: TGTGCCAGCAGTCGGCAGGTAATCACAGATACGCAGTATTTT
v_gene: TRBV27
d_gene: NA
len: 14
j_gene: TRBJ2-3
abundance: NA

CDR3aa: CASSDRGHTEAFF
CDR3nt: TGTGCCAGCAGCGACAGGGGGCATACTGAAGCTTTCTTT
v_gene: TRBV27
d_gene: TRBD1
len: 13
j_gene: TRBJ1-1
abundance: NA

CDR3aa: CATSRVWTVGETQYF
CDR3nt: TGTGCCACCAGCAGAGTCTGGACAGTTGGGGAGACCCAGTACTTC
v_gene: TRBV15
d_gene: NA
len: 15
j_gene: TRBJ2-5
abundance: NA

CDR3aa: CASSQGIAGSNYEQYF
CDR3nt: TGTGCCAGCAGCCAAGGAATCGCGGGATCGAACTACGAGCAGTACTTC
v_gene: TRBV14
d_gene: NA
len: 16
j_gene: TRBJ2-7
abundance: NA

CDR3aa: CASSRLTGRSQSYEQYF
CDR3nt: TGTGCCAGCAGTCGCTTGACAGGGCGATCTCAGTCCTACGAGCAGTACTTC
v_gene: TRBV3-1/TRBV3-2
d_gene: TRBD1
len: 17
j_gene: TRBJ2-7
abundance: NA

CDR3aa: CAWNTGQGDSPLHF
CDR3nt: TGTGCCTGGAATACGGGACAGGGGGATTCACCCCTCCACTTT
v_gene: TRBV30
d_gene: TRBD1
len: 14
j_gene: TRBJ1-6
abundance: NA

CDR3aa: CAWSVIGVGGYGYTF
CDR3nt: TGTGCCTGGAGTGTGATCGGGGTAGGGGGCTATGGCTACACCTTC
v_gene: TRBV30
d_gene: NA
len: 15
j_gene: TRBJ1-2
abundance: NA

CDR3aa: CASSLTGMNTEAFF
CDR3nt: TGTGCCAGCAGCTTAACAGGGATGAACACTGAAGCTTTCTTT
v_gene: TRBV7-9
d_gene: NA
len: 14
j_gene: TRBJ1-1
abundance: NA

CDR3aa: CASSALAGTLNSPLHF
CDR3nt: TGTGCCAGCAGTGCCCTGGCTGGGACACTTAATTCACCCCTCCACTTT
v_gene: TRBV6-1
d_gene: NA
len: 16
j_gene: TRBJ1-6
abundance: NA

CDR3aa: CASSSHRVGEQYF
CDR3nt: TGTGCCAGTAGTTCGCACAGGGTTGGGGAGCAGTACTTC
v_gene: TRBV19
d_gene: NA
len: 13
j_gene: TRBJ2-7
abundance: NA

CDR3aa: CASSLTGDNQPQHF
CDR3nt: TGTGCCAGCAGCTTAACAGGGGATAATCAGCCCCAGCATTTT
v_gene: TRBV7-9
d_gene: TRBD1
len: 14
j_gene: TRBJ1-5
abundance: NA

CDR3aa: CASSPGPITEAFF
CDR3nt: TGTGCCAGCAGCCCGGGGCCTATCACTGAAGCTTTCTTT
v_gene: TRBV11-2
d_gene: NA
len: 13
j_gene: TRBJ1-1
abundance: NA

CDR3aa: CASSFGTGGEQYF
CDR3nt: TGTGCCAGTAGTTTTGGGACAGGGGGCGAGCAGTACTTC
v_gene: TRBV19
d_gene: TRBD1
len: 13
j_gene: TRBJ2-7
abundance: NA

CDR3aa: CASSPRTGENSPLHF
CDR3nt: TGTGCCAGCAGCCCCCGGACAGGGGAGAATTCACCCCTCCACTTT
v_gene: TRBV21-1
d_gene: NA
len: 15
j_gene: TRBJ1-6
abundance: NA

CDR3aa: CASSYSGSRAGGELFF
CDR3nt: TGTGCCAGCAGTTACTCGGGATCTCGGGCAGGCGGGGAGCTGTTTTTT
v_gene: TRBV6-5
d_gene: NA
len: 16
j_gene: TRBJ2-2
abundance: NA

CDR3aa: CASSELGAYEQYF
CDR3nt: TGTGCCAGCAGTGAGTTAGGGGCCTACGAGCAGTACTTC
v_gene: TRBV6-1
d_gene: NA
len: 13
j_gene: TRBJ2-7
abundance: NA

CDR3aa: CASSYYRVGGGGDYEQYF
CDR3nt: TGTGCCAGCAGTTACTACCGCGTAGGAGGCGGGGGGGACTACGAGCAGTACTTC
v_gene: TRBV6-2/TRBV6-3
d_gene: TRBD2
len: 18
j_gene: TRBJ2-7
abundance: NA

CDR3aa: CASSPRGYNTGELFF
CDR3nt: TGCGCCAGCAGCCCCCGGGGCTATAACACCGGGGAGCTGTTTTTT
v_gene: TRBV4-1
d_gene: NA
len: 15
j_gene: TRBJ2-2
abundance: NA

CDR3aa: CASSVGNRGTDTQYF
CDR3nt: TGTGCCAGCAGCGTAGGGAACCGGGGCACAGATACGCAGTATTTT
v_gene: TRBV9
d_gene: NA
len: 15
j_gene: TRBJ2-3
abundance: NA

CDR3aa: CAWSPPGGEQFF
CDR3nt: TGTGCCTGGAGTCCCCCCGGCGGTGAGCAGTTCTTC
v_gene: TRBV30
d_gene: NA
len: 12
j_gene: TRBJ2-1
abundance: NA

CDR3aa: CSVEDPSSYEQYF
CDR3nt: TGCAGCGTTGAAGATCCAAGCTCCTACGAGCAGTACTTC
v_gene: TRBV29-1
d_gene: NA
len: 13
j_gene: TRBJ2-7
abundance: NA

CDR3aa: CASKELAGAGELFF
CDR3nt: TGCGCCAGCAAGGAACTAGCGGGGGCCGGGGAGCTGTTTTTT
v_gene: TRBV10-2
d_gene: TRBD2
len: 14
j_gene: TRBJ2-2
abundance: NA

CDR3aa: CASSSLTGFDSGNTIYF
CDR3nt: TGCGCCAGCAGCTCGTTGACAGGGTTCGACTCTGGAAACACCATATATTTT
v_gene: TRBV5-1
d_gene: TRBD1
len: 17
j_gene: TRBJ1-3
abundance: once

CDR3aa: CASSIGQERAFF
CDR3nt: TGTGCCAGCAGCATAGGACAGGAGCGCGCTTTCTTT
v_gene: TRBV5-4
d_gene: TRBD1
len: 12
j_gene: TRBJ1-1
abundance: NA

CDR3aa: CASTINFNEQFF
CDR3nt: TGTGCCAGCACCATCAATTTTAATGAGCAGTTCTTC
v_gene: TRBV12-3/TRBV12-4
d_gene: NA
len: 12
j_gene: TRBJ2-1
abundance: NA

CDR3aa: CASSYYKSQPQHF
CDR3nt: TGTGCCAGCAGTTACTACAAAAGTCAGCCCCAGCATTTT
v_gene: TRBV6-5
d_gene: NA
len: 13
j_gene: TRBJ1-5
abundance: NA

CDR3aa: CACTPERTTHYEQYF
CDR3nt: TGTGCCTGCACACCAGAAAGGACTACCCACTACGAGCAGTACTTC
v_gene: TRBV30
d_gene: NA
len: 15
j_gene: TRBJ2-7
abundance: NA

CDR3aa: CASSRTREIIGGYTF
CDR3nt: TGTGCCAGCAGCCGAACCAGGGAAATAATCGGTGGCTACACCTTC
v_gene: TRBV28
d_gene: NA
len: 15
j_gene: TRBJ1-2
abundance: NA

CDR3aa: CATSQGAKWETQYF
CDR3nt: TGCGCCACGTCACAGGGGGCTAAATGGGAGACCCAGTACTTC
v_gene: TRBV5-1
d_gene: TRBD1
len: 14
j_gene: TRBJ2-5
abundance: NA

CDR3aa: CASSQGGQGGYIQYF
CDR3nt: TGCGCCAGCAGCCAAGGTGGTCAAGGGGGCTACATTCAGTACTTC
v_gene: TRBV4-3
d_gene: TRBD1
len: 15
j_gene: TRBJ2-4
abundance: NA